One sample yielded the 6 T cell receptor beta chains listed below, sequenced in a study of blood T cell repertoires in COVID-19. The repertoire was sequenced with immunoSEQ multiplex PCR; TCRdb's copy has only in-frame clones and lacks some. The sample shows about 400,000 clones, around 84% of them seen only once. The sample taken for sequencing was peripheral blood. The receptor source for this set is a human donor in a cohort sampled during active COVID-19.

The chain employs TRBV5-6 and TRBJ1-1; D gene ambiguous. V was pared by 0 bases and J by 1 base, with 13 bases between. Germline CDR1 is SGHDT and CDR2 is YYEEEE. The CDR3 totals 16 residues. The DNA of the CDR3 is TGTGCCAGCAGCTTGGACGTGGGCGGGAGGAACACTGAAGCTTTCTTT. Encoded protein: CASSLDVGGRNTEAFF.

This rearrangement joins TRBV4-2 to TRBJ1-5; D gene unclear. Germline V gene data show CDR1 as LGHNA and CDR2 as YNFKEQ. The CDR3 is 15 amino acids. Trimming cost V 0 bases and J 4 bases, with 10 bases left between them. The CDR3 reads CASSQDLGGNQPQHF. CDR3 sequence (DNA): TGTGCCAGCAGCCAAGATTTGGGAGGAAATCAGCCCCAGCATTTT.

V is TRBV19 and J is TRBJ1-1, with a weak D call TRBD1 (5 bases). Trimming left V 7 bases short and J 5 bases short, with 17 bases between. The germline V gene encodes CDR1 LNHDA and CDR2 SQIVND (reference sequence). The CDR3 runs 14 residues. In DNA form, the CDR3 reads TGTGCCAGTATGAATGCTTACCGGGGGACTGAAGCTTTCTTT. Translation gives CASMNAYRGTEAFF.

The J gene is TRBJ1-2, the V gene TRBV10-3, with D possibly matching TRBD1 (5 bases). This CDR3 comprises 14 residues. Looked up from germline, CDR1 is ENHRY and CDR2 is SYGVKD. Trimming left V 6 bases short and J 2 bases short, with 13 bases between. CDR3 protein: CAIRGGDENYGYTF. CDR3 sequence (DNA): TGTGCCATCAGGGGGGGGGACGAAAACTATGGCTACACCTTC.

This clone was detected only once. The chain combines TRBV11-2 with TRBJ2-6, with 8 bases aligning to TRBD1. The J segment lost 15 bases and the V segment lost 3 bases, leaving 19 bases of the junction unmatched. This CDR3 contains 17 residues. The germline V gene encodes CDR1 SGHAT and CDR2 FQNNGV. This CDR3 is CASSFRDRQGPMIALTF. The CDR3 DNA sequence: TGTGCCAGCAGCTTCCGGGACAGGCAAGGTCCAATGATAGCCCTGACTTTC.

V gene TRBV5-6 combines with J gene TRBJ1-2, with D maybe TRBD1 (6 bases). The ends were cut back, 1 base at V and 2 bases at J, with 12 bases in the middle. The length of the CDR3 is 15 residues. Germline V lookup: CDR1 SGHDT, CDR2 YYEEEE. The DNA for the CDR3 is TGTGCCAGCAGCTTGAATTTAGGGGGAAACTATGGCTACACCTTC. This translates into CASSLNLGGNYGYTF.